The entry below describes one T cell receptor beta chain. Antigen: not known. The observed sequence ends 3 residues before the CDR3 terminus, with the missing tail filled in from the germline J gene. This CDR3 comprises 16 residues. CDR1 and CDR2 from the germline V gene are LNHDA and SQIVND (reference sequence). This record belongs to a study of T cells in women clearing cervical HPV infection. For the study at large: Case blood was drawn when the lesion was first found; control blood after infection became undetectable. Regarding the study as a whole: CIN3+ cases had significantly higher TCR repertoire richness than controls, but evenness did not differ. Combining TCR richness with V gene abundances gave approximately 0.84 AUC.

The data were produced by immunoSEQ multiplex PCR, yet TCRdb's version contains in-frame clones alone and is incomplete. The table lists fewer than 35,000 clones. All donors had a single incident cervical HPV16 infection, not prevalent. This TCR derives from a woman aged 18 to 75 with a cervical HPV16 infection that either progressed to CIN3+ or cleared (not recorded which). Sequenced: blood buffy coat. The J gene is TRBJ1-2, the V gene TRBV19; maybe TRBD1 (5 bases). CDR3 in amino acids: CARSDPGLARRNEYTF. CDR3 DNA (partial): TGTGCCAGGAGCGACCCGGGACTAGCGCGACGCAATGAA.